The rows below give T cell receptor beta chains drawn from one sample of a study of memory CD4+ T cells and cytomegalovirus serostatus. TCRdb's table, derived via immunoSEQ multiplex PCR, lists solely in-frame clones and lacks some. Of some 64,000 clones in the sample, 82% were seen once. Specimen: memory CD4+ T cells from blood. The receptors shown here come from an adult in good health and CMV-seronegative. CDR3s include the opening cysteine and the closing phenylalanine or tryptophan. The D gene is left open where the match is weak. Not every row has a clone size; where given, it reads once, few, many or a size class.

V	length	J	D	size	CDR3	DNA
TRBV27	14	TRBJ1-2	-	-	CASSLSGERGGYTF	TGTGCCAGCAGTTTATCTGGAGAACGGGGTGGCTACACCTTC
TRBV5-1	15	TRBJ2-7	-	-	CASSLYSGVGYEQYF	TGCGCCAGCAGCTTGTACAGCGGCGTCGGTTACGAGCAGTACTTC
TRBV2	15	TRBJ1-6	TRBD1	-	CASTLEGAGNSPLHF	TGTGCCAGCACTCTAGAGGGGGCTGGGAATTCACCCCTCCACTTT
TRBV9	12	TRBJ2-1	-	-	CASRGDYNEQFF	TGTGCCAGCAGGGGAGACTACAATGAGCAGTTCTTC
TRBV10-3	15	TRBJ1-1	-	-	CAISESDRKNTEAFF	TGTGCCATCAGTGAGTCGGACAGAAAGAACACTGAAGCTTTCTTT
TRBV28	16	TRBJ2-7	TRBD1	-	CASSLILGQGRYEQYF	TGTGCCAGCAGTTTAATCTTGGGACAGGGACGCTACGAGCAGTACTTC
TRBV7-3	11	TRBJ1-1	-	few	CASSLGVGAFF	TGTGCCAGCAGCTTAGGGGTGGGAGCTTTCTTT
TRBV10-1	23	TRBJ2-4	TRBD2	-	CASSESTLGLAGQDRLSKNIQYF	TGCGCCAGCAGTGAGTCGACGCTCGGACTAGCGGGACAGGATAGGTTGAGCAAAAACATTCAGTACTTC
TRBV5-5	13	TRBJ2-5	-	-	CASSSDRQETQYF	TGTGCCAGCAGCTCGGACCGCCAAGAGACCCAGTACTTC
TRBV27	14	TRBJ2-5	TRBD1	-	CASSFDRGRETQYF	TGTGCCAGCAGTTTTGACAGGGGGCGGGAGACCCAGTACTTC
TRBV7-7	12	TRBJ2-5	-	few	CASSSPFGTQYF	TGTGCCAGCAGCTCCCCGTTTGGGACCCAGTACTTC
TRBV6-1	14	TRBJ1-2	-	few	CASVDDKSWRGYTF	TGTGCCAGCGTCGACGACAAGTCCTGGAGAGGCTACACCTTC
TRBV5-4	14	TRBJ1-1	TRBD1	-	CASSQDRGLSEAFF	TGTGCCAGCAGCCAGGACAGGGGGTTATCTGAAGCTTTCTTT
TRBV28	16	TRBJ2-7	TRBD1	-	CASSALRDRAQVEQYF	TGTGCCAGCAGTGCACTCCGGGACAGGGCCCAGGTGGAGCAGTACTTC
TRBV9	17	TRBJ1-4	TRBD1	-	CASSVAPDRGDHEKLFF	TGTGCCAGCAGCGTAGCGCCGGACAGGGGCGACCATGAAAAACTGTTTTTT
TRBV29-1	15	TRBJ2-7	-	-	CSVEAGETRTYEQYF	TGCAGCGTTGAAGCTGGGGAGACTCGAACCTACGAGCAGTACTTC
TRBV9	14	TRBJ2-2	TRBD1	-	CASTRGQRTGELFF	TGTGCCAGCACCCGGGGACAGAGGACCGGGGAGCTGTTTTTT
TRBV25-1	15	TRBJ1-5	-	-	CASSAPGVSNQPQHF	TGTGCCAGCAGTGCGCCAGGGGTGAGCAATCAGCCCCAGCATTTT
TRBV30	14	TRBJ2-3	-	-	CAWSRGGDPDTQYF	TGTGCCTGGAGTAGAGGGGGGGATCCAGATACGCAGTATTTT
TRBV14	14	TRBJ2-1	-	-	CASSQDQGRYEQFF	TGTGCCAGCAGCCAAGATCAAGGGAGGTATGAGCAGTTCTTC
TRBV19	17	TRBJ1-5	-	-	CASSIGGSLSSNQPQHF	TGTGCCAGTAGTATCGGAGGGTCTCTCTCAAGCAATCAGCCCCAGCATTTT
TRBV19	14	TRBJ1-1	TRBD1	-	CASSKGTGVTEAFF	TGTGCCAGTAGTAAGGGGACAGGGGTCACTGAAGCTTTCTTT
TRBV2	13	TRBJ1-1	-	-	CASSSSSGTEAFF	TGTGCCAGCAGCTCTTCAAGTGGCACTGAAGCTTTCTTT
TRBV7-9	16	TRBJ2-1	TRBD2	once	CASSSSGTRKGNEQFF	TGTGCCAGCAGCTCCTCCGGGACTAGAAAGGGCAATGAGCAGTTCTTC
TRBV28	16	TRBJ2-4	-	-	CASSSPRGETAYIQYF	TGTGCCAGCAGTTCCCCCCGAGGGGAGACTGCGTACATTCAGTACTTC
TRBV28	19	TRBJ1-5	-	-	CASSLGGLWGGDGNQPQHF	TGTGCCAGCAGTTTAGGGGGGTTGTGGGGGGGCGATGGCAATCAGCCCCAGCATTTT
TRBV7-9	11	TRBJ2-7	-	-	CASSFGGEQYF	TGTGCCAGCAGCTTCGGGGGCGAGCAGTACTTC
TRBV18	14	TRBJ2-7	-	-	CASSPTKGAYEQYF	TGTGCCAGCTCCCCTACTAAGGGGGCCTACGAGCAGTACTTC
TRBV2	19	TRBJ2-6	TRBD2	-	CASSALAGGGDSGANVLTF	TGTGCCAGCAGTGCCTTAGCGGGAGGAGGGGACTCTGGGGCCAACGTCCTGACTTTC
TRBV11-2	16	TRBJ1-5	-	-	CASSLGRGRDYQPQHF	TGTGCCAGCAGCCTAGGCCGGGGAAGAGACTATCAGCCCCAGCATTTT
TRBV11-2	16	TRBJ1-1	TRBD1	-	CASSADRGRVRTEAFF	TGTGCCAGCAGCGCGGACAGGGGAAGGGTTCGTACTGAAGCTTTCTTT
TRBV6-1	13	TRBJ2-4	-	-	CASSGGGKNIQYF	TGTGCCAGCAGTGGCGGCGGAAAAAACATTCAGTACTTC
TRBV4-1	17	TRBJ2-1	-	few	CASSQGGGGVTYNEQFF	TGCGCCAGCAGCCAAGGCGGAGGGGGGGTGACCTACAATGAGCAGTTCTTC
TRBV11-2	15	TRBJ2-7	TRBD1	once	CASSDRTGYSYEQYF	TGTGCCAGCAGCGATCGGACAGGGTATTCCTACGAGCAGTACTTC
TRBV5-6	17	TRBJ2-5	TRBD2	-	CASSPDLGAGRFKTQYF	TGTGCCAGCAGCCCGGACCTAGGAGCGGGGCGGTTTAAGACCCAGTACTTC